These T cell receptor beta chains were read from a single sample in a study of shared T cell receptors in the human thymus. Repertoires were generated with immunoSEQ multiplex PCR, while TCRdb's copy carries only in-frame clones and drops some. The table records about 730,000 clones, 70% to 90% of them present only once. This sample was also put to use in a study of human thymus T cells.

The sample consisted of thymocytes. The receptors stem from a girl under two years old with a congenital heart defect. CDR3s include the opening cysteine and the closing phenylalanine or tryptophan. D genes are given only for firm matches. Only some rows state a clone size, as once, few, many or a class for expanded clones.

v_gene	abundance	len	j_gene	d_gene	CDR3aa	CDR3nt
TRBV27	.	17	TRBJ1-5	.	CASSLKGSVNTYQPQHF	TGTGCCAGCAGTTTAAAGGGGTCGGTCAATACCTATCAGCCCCAGCATTTT
TRBV9	once	16	TRBJ2-2	.	CASSVEQYSNTGELFF	TGTGCCAGCAGCGTAGAACAGTACAGTAACACCGGGGAGCTGTTTTTT
TRBV6-1	.	16	TRBJ1-5	.	CASSEEGRSHHQPQHF	TGTGCCAGCAGTGAAGAGGGGAGGTCTCATCATCAGCCCCAGCATTTT
TRBV4-1	.	18	TRBJ1-3	.	CASSQDRGPISSGNTIYF	TGCGCCAGCAGCCAAGATCGCGGGCCGATAAGCTCTGGAAACACCATATATTTT
TRBV7-9	.	14	TRBJ1-1	.	CASSPWNGGTGAFF	TGTGCCAGCAGCCCATGGAATGGGGGGACGGGAGCTTTCTTT
TRBV28	.	21	TRBJ1-1	TRBD1	CASSPRVGHRDRGRVNTEAFF	TGTGCCAGCAGTCCTCGTGTAGGCCACCGGGACAGGGGACGGGTGAACACTGAAGCTTTCTTT
TRBV10-3	once	13	TRBJ1-1	.	CAISEEGNTEAFF	TGTGCCATCAGTGAGGAGGGGAACACTGAAGCTTTCTTT
TRBV4-3	.	15	TRBJ1-4	TRBD1	CASSPGRGSGEKLFF	TGCGCCAGCAGCCCTGGCAGGGGGTCGGGTGAAAAACTGTTTTTT
TRBV2	.	13	TRBJ1-6	.	CASSGYRDSPLHF	TGTGCCAGCAGTGGATACAGGGATTCACCCCTCCACTTT
TRBV19	.	14	TRBJ2-6	.	CASSPTSGANVLTF	TGTGCCAGTAGCCCCACATCTGGGGCCAACGTCCTGACTTTC
TRBV7-9	.	14	TRBJ1-5	.	CASSGWGANQPQHF	TGTGCCAGCAGCGGGTGGGGAGCCAATCAGCCCCAGCATTTT
TRBV7-9	.	12	TRBJ1-1	.	CASSLGGYEAFF	TGTGCCAGCAGCTTGGGGGGTTACGAGGCTTTCTTT
TRBV28	.	15	TRBJ2-1	.	CASRRTGPCINEQFF	TGTGCCAGCAGGAGAACAGGGCCATGTATTAATGAGCAGTTCTTC
TRBV11-3	.	11	TRBJ1-2	TRBD1	CASSFRGPNTF	TGTGCCAGCAGCTTCAGGGGGCCAAACACCTTC
TRBV29-1	.	14	TRBJ1-2	.	CSHAGAGDVGGYTF	TGCAGTCATGCTGGGGCAGGCGACGTAGGGGGCTACACCTTC
TRBV18	.	16	TRBJ2-5	TRBD1	CASSEPGTGGRETQYF	TGTGCCAGCTCAGAGCCCGGGACAGGGGGCCGAGAGACCCAGTACTTC
TRBV19	.	14	TRBJ2-2	.	CASSPRTFTGELFF	TGTGCCAGTAGTCCGAGGACTTTCACCGGGGAGCTGTTTTTT
TRBV10-3	.	17	TRBJ1-2	TRBD1	CAIREGTGPSLGIRDTF	TGTGCCATCAGAGAGGGGACAGGGCCAAGTCTGGGTATTCGGGACACCTTC
TRBV7-9	.	14	TRBJ1-5	.	CASSLPGSNQPQHF	TGTGCCAGCAGCCTACCGGGTAGCAATCAGCCCCAGCATTTT
TRBV2	.	14	TRBJ2-1	.	CASSPGESYNEQFF	TGTGCCAGCAGTCCTGGAGAATCCTACAATGAGCAGTTCTTC
TRBV9	.	15	TRBJ1-2	.	CASSVKDSPNYGYTF	TGTGCCAGCAGCGTGAAGGACAGTCCTAACTATGGCTACACCTTC
TRBV29-1	.	16	TRBJ2-2	TRBD2	CSVDLGGGLNTGELFF	TGCAGCGTTGATTTGGGCGGGGGGCTGAACACCGGGGAGCTGTTTTTT
TRBV7-2	.	14	TRBJ1-1	.	CASSLRVVNTEAFF	TGTGCCAGCAGCTTACGGGTAGTTAACACTGAAGCTTTCTTT
TRBV4-1	.	18	TRBJ2-3	.	CASSPSFLQATNLNTQYF	TGCGCCAGCAGCCCCAGTTTCCTACAGGCCACGAACCTAAATACGCAGTATTTT
TRBV27	few	11	TRBJ1-1	.	CASKGDTEAFF	TGTGCCAGCAAAGGGGACACTGAAGCTTTCTTT
TRBV11-2	once	20	TRBJ2-3	TRBD2	CASSLDPGLAGEGLTDTQYF	TGTGCCAGCAGCTTAGATCCAGGACTAGCGGGGGAAGGCCTTACAGATACGCAGTATTTT
TRBV6-5	.	14	TRBJ1-5	.	CASSPRKARYPQHF	TGTGCCAGCAGCCCAAGAAAAGCGCGGTATCCCCAGCATTTT
TRBV2	.	15	TRBJ1-4	TRBD1	CASRVQGLVREKLFF	TGTGCCAGCAGGGTACAGGGGCTAGTTAGAGAAAAACTGTTTTTT